This TCR beta chain was retrieved from a study of graft-versus-host responses after intestinal transplantation. Study details: Anti-thymocyte globulin induction was given to all recipients, followed by tacrolimus and steroids for around three years.

Findings and limits, study-wide: There were GvH clones found in recipient marrow, and some of them appeared first in ileum or blood. After transplant, early declines in HvG clones were associated with peak levels of circulating GvH clones. Across patients carrying graft-donor T cell macrochimerism, allografts held high graft-versus-host to host-versus-graft clonal ratios.

CDR3 length equals 13 residues. Trimming took 4 bases from V and 6 from J, leaving 13 bases between them. Germline assignment: CDR1 KGHSH and CDR2 LQKENI. Turning to this clone: Its antigen is currently unknown.

The table came from immunoSEQ multiplex PCR; TCRdb's copy has only in-frame clones and leaves some out. Seen here are tens of thousands of clones, roughly 90% observed once, and the top ten hold over 0.55%. This clonotype originated in a human donor who was the organ donor for an intestinal transplant. Sample: unstimulated CD4+ T cells sorted from spleen or lymph node cells, taken before transplant. The rearrangement links TRBV18 to TRBJ2-7; TRBD1 might be the D (6 bases). As DNA, the CDR3 is TGTGCCAGCTCACAGGGGGAGCAGCGCGAGCAGTACTTC. Its protein is CASSQGEQREQYF.